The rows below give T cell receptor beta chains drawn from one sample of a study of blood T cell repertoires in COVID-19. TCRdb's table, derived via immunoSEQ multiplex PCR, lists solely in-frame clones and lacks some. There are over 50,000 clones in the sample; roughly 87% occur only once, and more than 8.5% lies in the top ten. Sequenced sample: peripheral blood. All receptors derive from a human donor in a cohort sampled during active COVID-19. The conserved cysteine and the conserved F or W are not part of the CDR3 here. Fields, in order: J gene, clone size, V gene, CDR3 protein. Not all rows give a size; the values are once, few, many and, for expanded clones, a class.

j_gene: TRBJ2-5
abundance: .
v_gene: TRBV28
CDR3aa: ASTGRTEAQY

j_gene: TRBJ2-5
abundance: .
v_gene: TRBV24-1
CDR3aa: ATSDLVWGRETQY

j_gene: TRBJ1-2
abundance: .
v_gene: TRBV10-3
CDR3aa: AISDGEPGQGPYGYT

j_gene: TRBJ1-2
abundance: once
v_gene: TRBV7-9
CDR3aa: ASSLSITGNGYT

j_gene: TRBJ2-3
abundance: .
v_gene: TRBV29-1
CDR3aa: SALAGGSDTQY

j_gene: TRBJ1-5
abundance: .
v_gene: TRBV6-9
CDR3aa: ASSYLQGDQPQH

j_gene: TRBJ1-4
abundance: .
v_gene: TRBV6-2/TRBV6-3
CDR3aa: ASRPTGAHEKLF

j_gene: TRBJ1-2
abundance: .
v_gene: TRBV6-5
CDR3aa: ASSRQVGGGYGYT

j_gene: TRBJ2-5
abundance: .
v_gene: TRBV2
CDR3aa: ASSDRTSQETQY

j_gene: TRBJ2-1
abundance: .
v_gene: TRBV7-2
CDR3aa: ASSARETGEQF

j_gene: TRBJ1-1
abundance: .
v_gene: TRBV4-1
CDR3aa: ASSPRLYPLNTEAF

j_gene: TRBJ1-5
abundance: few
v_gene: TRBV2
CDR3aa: ASKGQGNQPQH

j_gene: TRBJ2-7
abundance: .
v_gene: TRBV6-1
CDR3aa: ASSEGTAGYYEQY

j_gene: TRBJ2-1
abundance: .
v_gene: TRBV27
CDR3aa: ASSSLMAGGPNEQF

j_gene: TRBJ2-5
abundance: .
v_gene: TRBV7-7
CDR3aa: ASSPGLAGWKETQY

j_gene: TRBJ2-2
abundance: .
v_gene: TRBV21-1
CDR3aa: ASSNSSENTGELF

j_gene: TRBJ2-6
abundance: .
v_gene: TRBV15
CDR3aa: ATSRGGSGSSGANVLT

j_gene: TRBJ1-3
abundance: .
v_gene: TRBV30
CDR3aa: AWSRLGLSGNTIY

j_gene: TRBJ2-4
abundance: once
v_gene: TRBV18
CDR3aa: ASSPSYDIQY

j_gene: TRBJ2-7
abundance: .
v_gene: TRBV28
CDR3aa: ASSFGTGYSYEQY

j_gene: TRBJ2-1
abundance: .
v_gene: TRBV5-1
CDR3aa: ASTNIRGLVYNEQF

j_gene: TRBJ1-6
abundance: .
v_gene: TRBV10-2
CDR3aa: ASSDQGYRNSPLH

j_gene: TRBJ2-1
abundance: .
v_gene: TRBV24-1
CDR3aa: ATSGNSGRNYNEQF

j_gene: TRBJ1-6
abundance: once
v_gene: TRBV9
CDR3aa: ASSSGDGSIYNSPLH

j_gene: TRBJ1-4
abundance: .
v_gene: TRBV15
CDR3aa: ATSRDLGAGEKLF

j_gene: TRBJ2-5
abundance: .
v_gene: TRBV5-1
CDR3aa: ASRVTGGRETQY

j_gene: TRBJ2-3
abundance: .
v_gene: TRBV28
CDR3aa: ASSGIAGGSTDTQY

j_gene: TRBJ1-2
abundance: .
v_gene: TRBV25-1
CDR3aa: ASSEFDRDGYT

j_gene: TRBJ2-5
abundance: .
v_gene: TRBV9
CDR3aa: ASSATGGSETQY

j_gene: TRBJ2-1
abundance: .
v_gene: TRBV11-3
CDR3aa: ASSLVSGNAEQF

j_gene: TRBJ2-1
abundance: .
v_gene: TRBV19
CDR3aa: ASSINRVGGGNEQF